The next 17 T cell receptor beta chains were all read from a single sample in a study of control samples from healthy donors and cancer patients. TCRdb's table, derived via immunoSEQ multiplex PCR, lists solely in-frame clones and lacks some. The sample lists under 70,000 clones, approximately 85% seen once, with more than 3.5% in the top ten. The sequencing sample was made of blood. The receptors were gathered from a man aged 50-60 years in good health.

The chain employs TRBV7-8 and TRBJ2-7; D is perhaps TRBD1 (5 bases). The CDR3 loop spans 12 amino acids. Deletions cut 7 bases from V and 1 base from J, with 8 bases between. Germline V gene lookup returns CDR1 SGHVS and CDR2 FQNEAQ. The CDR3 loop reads CASTQGSYEQYF. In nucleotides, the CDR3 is TGTGCCAGCACCCAGGGATCCTACGAGCAGTACTTC.

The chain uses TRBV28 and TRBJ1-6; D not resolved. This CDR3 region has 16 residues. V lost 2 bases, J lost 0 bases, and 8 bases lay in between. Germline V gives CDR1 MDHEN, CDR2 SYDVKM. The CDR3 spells CASSLGVSSYNSPLHF. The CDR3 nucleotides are TGTGCCAGCAGTTTAGGGGTCTCCTCCTATAATTCACCCCTCCACTTT.

The CDR3 reads CARSLAGVALNTGELFF. The CDR3 DNA reads as TGTGCCAGAAGCTTGGCCGGGGTAGCATTGAACACCGGGGAGCTGTTTTTT. The chain couples TRBV5-3 to TRBJ2-2; perhaps TRBD2 as D (5 bases). TRBV5-3 is known as an ORF, though its function is uncertain. Trimming removed 0 bases from V and 1 base from J, with 13 bases in between. The CDR3 has 17 residues.

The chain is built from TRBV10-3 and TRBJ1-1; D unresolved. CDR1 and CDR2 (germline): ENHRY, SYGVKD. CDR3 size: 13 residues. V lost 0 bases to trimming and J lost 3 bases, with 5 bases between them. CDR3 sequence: CAISESLDTEAFF. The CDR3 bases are TGTGCCATCAGTGAGTCTCTGGACACTGAAGCTTTCTTT.

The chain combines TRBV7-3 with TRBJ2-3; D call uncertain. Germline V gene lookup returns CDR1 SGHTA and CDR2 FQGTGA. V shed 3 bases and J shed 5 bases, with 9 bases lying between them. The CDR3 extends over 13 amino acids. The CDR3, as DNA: TGTGCCAGCAGCTTTGGGCACCAAGATACGCAGTATTTT. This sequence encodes CASSFGHQDTQYF.

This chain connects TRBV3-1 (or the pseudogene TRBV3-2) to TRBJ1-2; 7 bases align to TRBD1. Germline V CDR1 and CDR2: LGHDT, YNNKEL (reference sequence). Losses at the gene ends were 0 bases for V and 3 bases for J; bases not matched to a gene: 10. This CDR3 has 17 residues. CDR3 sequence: CASSQEPQGVVDYGYTF. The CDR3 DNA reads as TGTGCCAGCAGCCAAGAACCCCAGGGGGTGGTCGACTATGGCTACACCTTC.

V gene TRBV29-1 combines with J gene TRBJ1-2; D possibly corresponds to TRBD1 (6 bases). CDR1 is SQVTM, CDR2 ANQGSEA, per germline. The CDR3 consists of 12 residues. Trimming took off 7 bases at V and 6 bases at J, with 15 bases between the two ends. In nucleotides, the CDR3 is TGCAGCGCAACTAAGGGGGTCGATGGCTACACCTTC. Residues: CSATKGVDGYTF.

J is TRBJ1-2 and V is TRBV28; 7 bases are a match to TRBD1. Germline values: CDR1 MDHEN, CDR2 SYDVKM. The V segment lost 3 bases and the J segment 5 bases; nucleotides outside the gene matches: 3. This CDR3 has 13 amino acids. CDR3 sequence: CASSLDRSYGYTF. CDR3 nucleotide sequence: TGTGCCAGCAGTTTGGACAGGAGTTATGGCTACACCTTC.

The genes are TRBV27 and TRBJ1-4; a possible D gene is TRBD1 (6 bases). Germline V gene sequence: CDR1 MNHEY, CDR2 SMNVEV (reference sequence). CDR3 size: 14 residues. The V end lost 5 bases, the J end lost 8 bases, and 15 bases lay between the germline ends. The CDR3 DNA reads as TGTGCCAGCAGTCTTATTATCGGGGGCGAAAAACTGTTTTTT. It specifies CASSLIIGGEKLFF.

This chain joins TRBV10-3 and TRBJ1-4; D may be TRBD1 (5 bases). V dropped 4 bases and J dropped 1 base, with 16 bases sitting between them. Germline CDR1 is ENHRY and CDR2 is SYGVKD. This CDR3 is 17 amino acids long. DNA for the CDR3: TGTGCCATCAGTGGAGGGGTAGCCCTCCTAACTAATGAAAAACTGTTTTTT. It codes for CAISGGVALLTNEKLFF.

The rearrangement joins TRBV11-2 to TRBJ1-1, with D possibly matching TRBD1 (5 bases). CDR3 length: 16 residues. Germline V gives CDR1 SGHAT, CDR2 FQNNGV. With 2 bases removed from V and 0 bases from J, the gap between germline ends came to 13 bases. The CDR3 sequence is CASSLTGGFMNTEAFF. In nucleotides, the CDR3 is TGTGCCAGCAGCTTAACGGGGGGGTTCATGAACACTGAAGCTTTCTTT. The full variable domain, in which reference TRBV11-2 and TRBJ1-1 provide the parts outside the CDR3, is EAGVAQSPRYKIIEKRQSVAFWCNPISGHATLYWYQQILGQGPKLLIQFQNNGVVDDSQLPKDRFSAERLKGVDSTLKIQPAKLEDSAVYLCASSLTGGFMNTEAFFGQGTRLTVV.

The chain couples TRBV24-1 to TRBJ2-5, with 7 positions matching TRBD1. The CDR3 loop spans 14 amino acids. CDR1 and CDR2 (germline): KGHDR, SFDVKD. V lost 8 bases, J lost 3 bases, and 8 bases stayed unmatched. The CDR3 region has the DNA TGTGCCACCATGGCCGGTGGGACAGAAGAGACCCAGTACTTC. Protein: CATMAGGTEETQYF.

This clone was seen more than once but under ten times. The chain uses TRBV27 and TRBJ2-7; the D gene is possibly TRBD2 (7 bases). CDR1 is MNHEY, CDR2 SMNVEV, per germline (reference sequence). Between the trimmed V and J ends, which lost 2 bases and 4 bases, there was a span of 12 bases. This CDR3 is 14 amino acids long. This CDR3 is CASSLMAGAYEQYF. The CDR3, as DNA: TGTGCCAGCAGTTTAATGGCGGGGGCATACGAGCAGTACTTC.

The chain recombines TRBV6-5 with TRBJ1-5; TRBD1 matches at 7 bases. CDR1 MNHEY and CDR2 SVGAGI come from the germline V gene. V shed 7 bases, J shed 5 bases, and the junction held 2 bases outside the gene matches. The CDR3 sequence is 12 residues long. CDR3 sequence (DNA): TGTGCCAGCACAACAGGGGATCAGCCCCAGCATTTT. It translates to CASTTGDQPQHF.

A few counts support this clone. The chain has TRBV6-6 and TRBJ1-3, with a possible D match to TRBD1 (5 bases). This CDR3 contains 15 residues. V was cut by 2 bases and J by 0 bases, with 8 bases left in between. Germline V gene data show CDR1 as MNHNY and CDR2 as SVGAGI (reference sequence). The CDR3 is CASSYGHDSGNTIYF. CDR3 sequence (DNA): TGTGCCAGCAGTTACGGACATGACTCTGGAAACACCATATATTTT.

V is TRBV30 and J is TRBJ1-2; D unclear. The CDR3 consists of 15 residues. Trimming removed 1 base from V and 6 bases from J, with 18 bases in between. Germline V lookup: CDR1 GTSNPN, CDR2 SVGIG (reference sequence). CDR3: CAWSAGGRVGDGYTF. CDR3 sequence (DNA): TGTGCCTGGAGTGCTGGAGGTCGGGTCGGTGATGGCTACACCTTC.

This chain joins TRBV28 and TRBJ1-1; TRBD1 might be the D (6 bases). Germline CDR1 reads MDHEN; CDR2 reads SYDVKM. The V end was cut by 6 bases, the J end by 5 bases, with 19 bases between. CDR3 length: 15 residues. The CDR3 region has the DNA TGTGCCAGCAGGGGGGCGTGGGATCCAAGGACTGAAGCTTTCTTT. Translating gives CASRGAWDPRTEAFF.